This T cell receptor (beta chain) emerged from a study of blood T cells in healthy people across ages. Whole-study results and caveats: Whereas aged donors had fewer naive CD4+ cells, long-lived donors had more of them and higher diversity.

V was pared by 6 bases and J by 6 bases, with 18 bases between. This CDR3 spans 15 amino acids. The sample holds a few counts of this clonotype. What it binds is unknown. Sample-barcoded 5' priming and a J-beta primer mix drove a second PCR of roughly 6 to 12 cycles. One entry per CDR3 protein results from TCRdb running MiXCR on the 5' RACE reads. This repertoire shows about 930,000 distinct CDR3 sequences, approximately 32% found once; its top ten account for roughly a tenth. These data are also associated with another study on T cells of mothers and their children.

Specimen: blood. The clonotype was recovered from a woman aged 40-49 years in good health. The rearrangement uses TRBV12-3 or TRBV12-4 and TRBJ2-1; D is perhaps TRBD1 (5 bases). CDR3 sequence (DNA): TGTGCCAGCAGCTCCTGGTCAGGGCCTATCAATGAGCAGTTCTTC. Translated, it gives CASSSWSGPINEQFF.